This T cell receptor beta chain was identified in a study of T cell repertoires in cytomegalovirus infection (dated by TCRdb to 2018 to 2020). Broadly, across the study: Because public TCR beta signatures pointed to carriage of CMV infection together with the matching HLA type, the HLA type of each donor mattered for the analysis. Overall results and qualifications from the work: In both this cohort and an independent cohort of approximately 350 donors, the cumulative frequency of public TCR beta family members distinguished carriers of CMV infection plus the relevant HLA type. The ex vivo response was dominated by HLA-C-restricted CMV-specific TCR beta clonotypes, and the single most frequent clonotype in two of eight donors was supplied by these HLA-C-restricted clonotypes.

Comments on this clonotype: Its antigen remains undetermined. Base qualities were left out, and no much larger clone turns up one base away.

Data came from an Illumina HiSeq 1500. TCRdb trimmed public reads at Q25 via fastp, called clones via MiXCR and kept in-frame beta chains. Each entry is one CDR3 protein sequence, shown with its most common DNA and genes. The sample data list about 150,000 distinct CDR3 sequences, and about a quarter of these were observed just once. The ten largest clones capture around 9.9% of the sample. The TCR sequence derives from a human donor in good health (CMV status not recorded). Some clones in this sample may be carry-over from other donors' samples. The sequenced sample was PBMCs.

The CDR3 reads CSASLSGGAWYEQYF. The DNA sequence is TGCAGTGCTTCCCTTAGCGGGGGGGCCTGGTACGAGCAGTACTTC. The chain is made from TRBV20-1 and TRBJ2-7; 11 middle bases align to TRBD2. V is pruned by 5 bases and J by 4 bases, leaving 10 bases of the junction without a gene match. CDR1 and CDR2 are drawn from the germline V gene (reference sequence): DFQATT, SNEGSKA. Reading from cysteine to phenylalanine, the CDR3 counts 15 amino acids. The DNA shown is the 45-base CDR3, in frame from base 1.